The clone carrying this TCR beta chain was counted many times. Via MiXCR, TCRdb re-called the RACE reads, giving one row per CDR3 protein. This sample carries 35,000 to 45,000 distinct CDR3 sequences, more than 8.5% of them seen once, and the ten largest clones take 15%. CDR3 length: 15 residues. Per germline, CDR1 SGHTA and CDR2 FQGNSA. V dropped 2 bases and J dropped 0 bases, with 7 bases sitting between them. This entry belongs to a study of human T cells and chemical hapten exposure. As for the study in general: The patients were mostly female; they had alopecia areata, totalis or universalis.

Time point here: patch test 2, 6 weeks after DPC sensitization. Treatment given: therapeutic diphenylcyclopropenone sensitization with weekly scalp DPC. Each patch test followed a blood draw. This specimen was whole blood, taken in connection with sensitization to the hapten diphenylcyclopropenone (DPC). This TCR was sampled from a woman between 35 and 50 years old with alopecia areata. Some clones in this sample may be carry-over from other donors' samples. V gene TRBV7-2 combines with J gene TRBJ1-4, with D possibly matching TRBD1 (5 bases). The CDR3 reads CASSLWGATNEKLFF. CDR3 sequence (DNA): TGTGCCAGCAGCTTATGGGGGGCAACTAATGAAAAACTGTTTTTT.